This T cell receptor (beta chain) is drawn from a study of OX40 agonist ivuxolimab in advanced cancers. Sampled blood was obtained at baseline, cycle 4 day 1, and cycle 7 day 1. Study-wide points: Antigen specificity was not determined for the expanded peripheral T cells. CD4+ and CD8+ blood T cells expanded clonally by week 6 at 0.1 to 3.0 mg/kg.

Worth noting for this clone: Antigen specificity is unknown.

The CDR3 length is 13 residues. Germline trimming cut 4 bases from V and 7 bases from J; bases unmatched to any gene: 2. The germline V gene has CDR1 SGDLS and CDR2 YYNGEE. Clones were sequenced by immunoSEQ multiplex PCR, and TCRdb holds only the in-frame ones, with some missing. Here the sample spans around 64,000 clones, about 90% being singletons. The source was CD4+ or CD8+ T cells sorted from blood, collected in a trial of the OX40 agonist ivuxolimab. The J gene is TRBJ1-6, the V gene TRBV9; 7 bases agree with TRBD1. This sequence originates from an adult with an advanced solid tumor such as melanoma, head and neck, liver or kidney cancer. CDR3: CASSSTGNSPLHF. In nucleotides, the CDR3 is TGTGCCAGCAGCTCGACAGGGAATTCACCCCTCCACTTT.